The entry below gives a single T cell receptor (beta chain) sequence along with its context. Production of TCR cDNA was by 5'RACE template switching, which also added a universal primer site and UMIs. MiXCR, applied by TCRdb to the 5' RACE reads, yields one record per CDR3 protein. Counted here are approximately 85,000 distinct CDR3 sequences, roughly 15% occurring once; the ten biggest clones make up just under 25%. This sample was included in a study of T cells after yellow fever vaccination. Study-level points and caveats: Contaminating bulk clonotypes could be abundant in FACS-sorted repertoires. The booster response re-showed most primary clones: 96% CD4, around 85% CD8.

The sequence was obtained from a man between 18 and 35 years old who received the YFV17D yellow fever vaccine. Sequencing used CD8+ T cells not binding an NS4B(214-222) dextramer, sorted from PBMCs, obtained roughly 20 days after the first yellow fever vaccination.

In nucleotides, the CDR3 is TGTGCCAGCCGACTTATGGCGGGGTACGAGCAGTACTTC. Protein product: CASRLMAGYEQYF. The rearrangement joins TRBV27 to TRBJ2-7; tentative D call: TRBD2 (6 bases). This CDR3 spans 13 amino acids. CDR1 and CDR2 (germline): MNHEY, SMNVEV (reference sequence). V gave up 8 bases and J gave up 4 bases, with 15 bases separating them.